This T cell receptor (beta chain) was profiled in a study of beta chain features in type 1 diabetes. Unmatched junction bases numbered 5, after V lost 4 bases and J lost 4 bases. Germline CDR1 is SGHRS and CDR2 is YFSETQ. This CDR3 has 14 amino acids. As for this clone: The antigen remains unidentified.

Reverse transcription of all isolated RNA meant that expressed TCRB transcripts were sequenced. Naive, central memory and regulatory T cell samples yielded around 3.6 million reads on average. The method was immunoSEQ multiplex PCR; TCRdb's version includes in-frame clones alone and lacks a portion of them. The profile shows a few hundred thousand clones, about 29% of them singletons. Study-level findings and limits: A cDNA-based sequencing approach could over-represent cells with high TCR expression.

The clonotype was recovered from a man aged 18 to 29 in good health. The chain carries TRBV5-1 and TRBJ2-5; 9 nucleotides line up with TRBD1. Sample: naive CD4+ T cells from blood. The CDR3 sequence is CASSGTGLGETQYF. CDR3 DNA sequence: TGCGCCAGCAGCGGGACAGGGTTGGGAGAGACCCAGTACTTC.